This entry lists 6 T cell receptor beta chains sequenced from one sample in a study of identical twins. TCRdb reprocessed the 5' RACE reads via MiXCR and lists one record per CDR3 protein. Of some 500,000 distinct CDR3 sequences listed, approximately 14% are singletons. Separately, the same data were catalogued under a study of yellow fever vaccine responses in identical twins.

Sequenced input: CD4+ T cells sorted from blood. The receptors here all came from a woman aged 18-29 years in good health.

V is TRBV3-1 and J is TRBJ2-7; 8 bases line up with TRBD2. V was clipped by 1 base and J by 2 bases; unmatched bases: 4. Germline CDR1 and CDR2: LGHDT and YNNKEL (reference sequence). This CDR3 is 15 amino acids long. CDR3 nucleotides: TGTGCCAGCAGCCAAGCCCTCGGGGGGGCCTACGAGCAGTACTTC. Translating it yields CASSQALGGAYEQYF.

This clonotype was counted only a few times. V usage is TRBV29-1 and J usage is TRBJ2-7; 12 nucleotides match TRBD2. From germline, CDR1 is SQVTM and CDR2 ANQGSEA. V dropped 3 bases and J dropped 6; count of bases not matched to a gene: 3. This CDR3 is built from 13 residues. The CDR3 sequence is CSVETSGSSEQYF. For the CDR3, the DNA is TGCAGCGTTGAGACTAGCGGGAGTTCCGAGCAGTACTTC.

This clonotype has more than one count but fewer than ten. This chain joins TRBV6-2 or TRBV6-3 and TRBJ2-7, with 8 nucleotides matching TRBD1. J gave up 6 bases and V 6 bases, and 7 bases lay outside the gene matches. The length of the CDR3 is 13 residues. Per the germline V gene, CDR1 is MNHEY and CDR2 is SVGEGT. The CDR3 loop is CASSRVQGGEQYF. For the CDR3, the DNA is TGTGCCAGCAGCCGAGTACAGGGGGGCGAGCAGTACTTC.

In this sample, this clonotype turned up a few times. The chain has TRBV20-1 and TRBJ1-1, with TRBD1 as a possible D gene (5 bases). Trimming removed 0 bases from V and 0 bases from J, with 17 bases in between. CDR1 is DFQATT and CDR2 is SNEGSKA in the germline V gene (reference sequence). The length of the CDR3 is 17 residues. The CDR3 loop is CSARDPPRAAMNTEAFF. CDR3 nucleotides: TGCAGTGCTAGAGATCCCCCCAGGGCGGCCATGAACACTGAAGCTTTCTTT.

J is TRBJ2-1 and V is TRBV6-2 or TRBV6-3; 12 bases fit TRBD2. Per germline, CDR1 MNHEY and CDR2 SVGEGT. This CDR3 comprises 14 residues. After removal of 2 bases from V and 15 bases from J, the junction contained 8 bases not matched to a gene. The CDR3 reads CASSYGLAGYSRFF. CDR3 nucleotide sequence: TGTGCCAGCAGTTACGGACTAGCGGGGTATAGTCGGTTCTTC.

This clonotype came up many times. The chain joins TRBV12-3 or TRBV12-4 to TRBJ2-3; D may be TRBD2 (6 bases). This CDR3 contains 14 residues. With 5 bases removed from V and 6 bases from J, the gap between germline ends came to 15 bases. This CDR3 is CASSPEDYRDTQYF. The CDR3 DNA is TGTGCCAGCAGTCCCGAGGACTACCGGGATACGCAGTATTTT.